These 5 T cell receptor beta chains were sequenced from one sample in a study of T-cell reconstitution after alpha-beta-depleted transplantation in children. Construction of the TCRbeta library involved unique molecular identifiers. Each CDR3 protein is one row after TCRdb ran MiXCR on the PCR reads. The sample holds around 530,000 distinct CDR3 sequences; approximately 30% are singletons and the top ten take approximately 2.3%. The source was PBMCs from the stem cell graft donor, collected from the stem cell graft. The receptors were gathered from a human donor who donated a stem cell graft to a child with aplastic anemia.

The chain carries TRBV27 and TRBJ2-7, with D perhaps TRBD1 (5 bases). Germline CDR1 reads MNHEY; CDR2 reads SMNVEV (reference sequence). The CDR3 spans 16 residues. V was pared by 3 bases and J by 0 bases, with 15 bases between. The CDR3 nucleotides read TGTGCCAGCAGTTTGTATGCAGGGCAATCCTCCTACGAGCAGTACTTC. It translates to CASSLYAGQSSYEQYF.

The rearrangement links TRBV20-1 to TRBJ2-1; D is unresolved. CDR1 is DFQATT and CDR2 is SNEGSKA in the germline V gene (reference sequence). V lost 6 bases, J lost 5 bases, and 20 bases lay in between. The CDR3 sequence is 15 residues long. The CDR3 DNA sequence: TGCAGTGCGGAGAATTTAGCCCGCCCTGACAATGAGCAGTTCTTC. As protein: CSAENLARPDNEQFF.

This clonotype was counted only a few times. The rearrangement uses TRBV20-1 and TRBJ1-1; D might be TRBD1 (5 bases). The CDR3 runs 14 residues. V was pared by 4 bases and J by 5 bases, with 17 bases between. In germline, CDR1 is DFQATT, CDR2 SNEGSKA (reference sequence). CDR3 nucleotides: TGCAGTGCTACGAGGGGTGGGGCTGGTACTGAAGCTTTCTTT. Amino acids: CSATRGGAGTEAFF.

The chain combines TRBV20-1 with TRBJ2-2; D gene ambiguous. Trimming shortened V by 1 base and J by 6 bases, and 6 bases separated the two germline ends. Germline-derived CDR1 and CDR2 are DFQATT and SNEGSKA (reference sequence). The CDR3 is made up of 12 amino acids. The CDR3 DNA sequence: TGCAGTGCTAGAGGCTCCGCCGGGGAGCTGTTTTTT. It translates to CSARGSAGELFF.

The V gene is TRBV28, the J gene TRBJ2-3; the D gene is possibly TRBD2 (6 bases). This CDR3 comprises 15 residues. The V end lost 3 bases, the J end lost 6 bases, and 16 bases lay between the germline ends. Germline CDR1 reads MDHEN; CDR2 reads SYDVKM. CDR3 protein: CASSFLSRGMDTQYF. The CDR3 nucleotides read TGTGCCAGCAGTTTCCTTTCGCGGGGTATGGATACGCAGTATTTT.